This T cell receptor beta chain was observed in a study of blood T cell repertoires in COVID-19. Study at large: Donors in the United States, Italy and Spain gave samples during acute or convalescent COVID-19. T cells, B-cell-depleted T cells, or PBMCs supplied cDNA or gDNA.

In its sample, this clone was seen once. V lost 2 bases to trimming and J lost 7 bases; unmatched junction nucleotides: 6. Germline V gene sequence: CDR1 LGHDT, CDR2 YNNKEL (reference sequence). This CDR3 spans 15 amino acids. The authors' processing: Amplified reference gene primers provided the basis for estimating nucleated cell counts. Sequencing used immunoSEQ multiplex PCR; TCRdb keeps in-frame clones, though not all of them. V and J calls plus clone size are reproduced from that table; the DNA served to infer D and trimming. The table shows 120,000 to 150,000 clones, with about 92% occurring only once.

The specimen was peripheral blood. The V gene is TRBV3-1 (or the pseudogene TRBV3-2), the J gene TRBJ2-7; 12 bases line up with TRBD2. The sequence was collected from a human donor in a cohort sampled during active COVID-19. CDR3 sequence reads: CASSQQLAGGWEQYF. CDR3 in DNA: TGTGCCAGCAGCCAACAACTAGCGGGGGGCTGGGAGCAGTACTTC.